The rows below give T cell receptor beta chains drawn from one sample of a study of blood T cell repertoires in COVID-19. Clones were read by immunoSEQ multiplex PCR, and TCRdb kept only the in-frame ones, dropping some. The sample lists more than 300,000 clones; about 87% were seen once. Material for sequencing was peripheral blood. These receptors came from a woman in her thirties with COVID-19, enrolled during active disease. The CDR3 runs from the conserved cysteine through the conserved F or W. D genes are given only for firm matches. Part of the rows lack a size; the others show once, few, many or a class for expanded clones.

d_gene	v_gene	len	j_gene	abundance	CDR3nt	CDR3aa
-	TRBV6-1	15	TRBJ2-7	-	TGTGCCAGCAGTGAAAAGGGGCTATTGAGCTACGAGCAGTACTTC	CASSEKGLLSYEQYF
-	TRBV2	13	TRBJ1-2	few	TGTGCCAGCAGTGACAGGGCTAACTATGGCTACACCTTC	CASSDRANYGYTF
-	TRBV6-5	15	TRBJ1-5	-	TGTGCCAGCAGTTACGAGGAACGTTTCAATCAGCCCCAGCATTTT	CASSYEERFNQPQHF
-	TRBV2	13	TRBJ1-1	-	TGTGCCAGCAGGCGGGCTTATGACACTGAAGCTTTCTTT	CASRRAYDTEAFF
-	TRBV7-9	16	TRBJ1-6	-	TGTGCCAGCAGCTTCGCAGGGTCGTTGGATAATTCACCCCTCCACTTT	CASSFAGSLDNSPLHF
-	TRBV4-3	17	TRBJ1-6	-	TGCGCCAGCAGCCGCTTTTTGGGGGGGGCGGGGAATTCACCCCTCCACTTT	CASSRFLGGAGNSPLHF
TRBD1	TRBV6-5	14	TRBJ1-2	once	TGTGCCAGCAGTCCCGACAGGGGGCTCGGAGGCTACACCTTC	CASSPDRGLGGYTF
TRBD1	TRBV27	17	TRBJ1-2	-	TGTGCCAGCAGTTTTTGGGACAGGGGGCCGGTGGTCTATGGCTACACCTTC	CASSFWDRGPVVYGYTF
-	TRBV4-1	17	TRBJ2-5	-	TGCGCCAGCAGCCAAGAGCTGCGGGCCCTGGGCCAAGAGACCCAGTACTTC	CASSQELRALGQETQYF
-	TRBV27	13	TRBJ2-7	once	TGTGCCAGCAGTTTATGGAAGAGCGGCGAGCAGTACTTC	CASSLWKSGEQYF
TRBD2	TRBV4-1	13	TRBJ2-7	-	TGCGCCAGCAGCCCTTCACTAGCGTACGAGCAGTACTTC	CASSPSLAYEQYF
TRBD2	TRBV27	16	TRBJ2-1	-	TGTGCCAGCAGTTTCCTGACTAGCGGGAGAGGGAATGAGCAGTTCTTC	CASSFLTSGRGNEQFF
-	TRBV21-1	15	TRBJ2-5	-	TGTGCCAGCATCCTTCTGACAGGGTCCCGAGAGACCCAGTACTTC	CASILLTGSRETQYF
TRBD2	TRBV4-3	17	TRBJ2-7	-	TGCGCCAGCAGCCAAGATTTTGTTTGGACTAGCGACCCCGAGCAGTACTTC	CASSQDFVWTSDPEQYF
-	TRBV7-9	15	TRBJ1-4	once	TGTGCCAGCAGCTTAGCGCAGGGTCCTAATGAAAAACTGTTTTTT	CASSLAQGPNEKLFF
-	TRBV5-8	14	TRBJ1-2	-	TGTGCCAGCAGCTTGGAAGCCAGGGTCTATGGCTACACCTTC	CASSLEARVYGYTF
-	TRBV6-4	17	TRBJ1-5	-	TGTGCCAGCAGCCCTCCGGGGAGGGCTAGAAGCAATCAGCCCCAGCATTTT	CASSPPGRARSNQPQHF
-	TRBV2	14	TRBJ2-2	-	TGTGCCAGCAGTGCCAGGGGGAACACCGGGGAGCTGTTTTTT	CASSARGNTGELFF
-	TRBV27	16	TRBJ1-5	-	TGTGCCAGCAGTCCCTGGCAGGGCAGGGGTACTCAGCCCCAGCATTTT	CASSPWQGRGTQPQHF
TRBD1	TRBV19	12	TRBJ1-2	-	TGTGCCAGTAGTATAGAGGACAGGGGGCTTACCTTC	CASSIEDRGLTF
-	TRBV2	16	TRBJ2-6	-	TGTGCCAGCACCCCTGGGGCGGGGTCTGGGGCCAACGTCCTGACTTTC	CASTPGAGSGANVLTF
TRBD2	TRBV5-4	15	TRBJ2-1	once	TGTGCCAGCAGCTTAAGGACTAGCAGTTACAATGAGCAGTTCTTC	CASSLRTSSYNEQFF
-	TRBV19	16	TRBJ2-1	-	TGTGCCAGTAGTTTTTCGTCGGCTGGGGGGAGTAATGAGCAGTTCTTC	CASSFSSAGGSNEQFF
TRBD2	TRBV9	14	TRBJ2-7	once	TGTGCCAGCAGCGTCGGGCTAGCGGGTTGGGAGCAGTACTTC	CASSVGLAGWEQYF
-	TRBV15	15	TRBJ1-2	-	TGTGCCACCAGCTATGACAGATCACTTAACTATGGCTACACCTTC	CATSYDRSLNYGYTF
TRBD1	TRBV7-2	16	TRBJ2-2	-	TGTGCCAGCAGCTTATTCGGCGGACAGGGAAGTGGGGAGCTGTTTTTT	CASSLFGGQGSGELFF
TRBD2	TRBV11-2	14	TRBJ2-3	-	TGTGCCAGCAGCTCGGGACTAGGCACAGATACGCAGTATTTT	CASSSGLGTDTQYF
TRBD1	TRBV19	15	TRBJ2-3	-	TGTGCCAGTAGTATAGTCTGGACAGGGAAGGATACGCAGTATTTT	CASSIVWTGKDTQYF